What follows are 10 T cell receptor beta chains derived from one specimen sequenced in a study of OX40 agonist ivuxolimab in advanced cancers. Library generation was performed with the immunoSEQ multiplex PCR assay. Imported from immuneACCESS, the table was reduced by TCRdb to in-frame sequences with V and J called. These copies leave out some clones; in studies compared against another copy, an unresolved V gene accounts for under half, and the cause of the remainder is not known. This sample has 10,000 to 15,000 clones in its table, and about 80% of those were observed once. Of the sample, about 30% is held by the ten largest clones. The sample consisted of CD4+ or CD8+ T cells sorted from blood, taken in a trial of the OX40 agonist ivuxolimab. These receptors originate from an adult with an advanced solid tumor such as melanoma, head and neck, liver or kidney cancer.

The chain combines TRBV5-1 with TRBJ2-3; 10 bases match TRBD1. Germline CDR1 is SGHRS and CDR2 is YFSETQ. Trimming removed 3 bases from V and 4 bases from J; junction bases left unmatched: 2. The CDR3 spans 14 residues. The CDR3 spells CASSSGQGADTQYF. The DNA of the CDR3 is TGCGCCAGCAGCTCAGGACAGGGGGCAGATACGCAGTATTTT.

The chain couples TRBV10-2 to TRBJ1-2; no reliable D call. The CDR3 sequence is 15 residues long. V was pared by 4 bases and J by 4 bases, with 16 bases between. CDR1 is WSHSY, CDR2 SAAADI, per germline. The CDR3 nucleotides read TGCGCCAGCAGTGCCCTAGGTACCACCCTCTATGGCTACACCTTC. Translated: CASSALGTTLYGYTF.

This clone came up a few times. The chain recombines TRBV11-2 with TRBJ2-1; 9 nucleotides match TRBD2. V gave up 1 base and J gave up 5 bases; unmatched junction bases: 9. The CDR3 sequence is 17 residues long. The germline V gene has CDR1 SGHAT and CDR2 FQNNGV. DNA for the CDR3: TGTGCCAGCAGCTTAGGGGTTAGCGGGAGTCCCGACAATGAGCAGTTCTTC. It codes for CASSLGVSGSPDNEQFF.

The chain recombines TRBV2 with TRBJ1-5; 7 bases fit TRBD1. Germline lookup yields CDR1 SNHLY and CDR2 FYNNEI. The CDR3 totals 15 residues. J gave up 2 bases and V 2 bases, and 3 bases lay outside the gene matches. The CDR3 region has the DNA TGTGCCAGCAGTGAACGGGACAGTGGCAATCAGCCCCAGCATTTT. Translated, it gives CASSERDSGNQPQHF.

The chain recombines TRBV6-5 with TRBJ2-7; 9 nucleotides line up with TRBD1. With V trimmed by 7 bases and J by 1 base, 8 bases remained unmatched. CDR1 MNHEY and CDR2 SVGAGI come from the germline V gene. This CDR3 comprises 15 residues. The DNA of the CDR3 is TGTGCCAGCACCACCGGACAGGGGCCATCCTACGAGCAGTACTTC. It codes for CASTTGQGPSYEQYF.

A word on this clone: The junction shows a germline mismatch at one end, possibly a read error. The chain employs TRBV10-2 and TRBJ2-7, with 11 bases that match TRBD2. There are 15 residues in the CDR3. CDR1 WSHSY and CDR2 SAAADI come from the germline V gene. CDR3 bases: TGCGCCAGCACTGAGCTAGCGGGAGGCGTAAACGAGCAGTACTTC. This sequence encodes CASTELAGGVNEQYF.

The chain has TRBV20-1 and TRBJ1-1; possible D gene TRBD1, 5 bases. This CDR3 comprises 11 residues. The V end was cut by 3 bases, the J end by 8 bases, with 10 bases between. Germline assignment: CDR1 DFQATT and CDR2 SNEGSKA (reference sequence). CDR3 residues: CSASWGTEAFF. The CDR3 region has the DNA TGCAGTGCTAGTTGGGGGACCGAAGCTTTCTTT.

CDR3 sequence reads: CASSLLASRSYEQYF. In DNA, the CDR3 is TGTGCCAGCAGCTTATTGGCTTCCAGGAGCTACGAGCAGTACTTC. The chain employs TRBV11-2 and TRBJ2-7; no reliable D call. Trimming pared 2 bases from V and 3 bases from J, leaving 14 bases between. The CDR3 has 15 amino acids. CDR1 and CDR2 from the germline V gene are SGHAT and FQNNGV.

The J gene is TRBJ2-7, the V gene TRBV7-9; TRBD1 matches 8 bases. The CDR3 has 15 residues. The V gene's germline CDR1 is SEHNR and CDR2 FQNEAQ (reference sequence). V gave up 2 bases and J gave up 0 bases; unmatched junction bases: 3. The CDR3 DNA follows: TGTGCCAGCAGCTTATCAGGGGGCGACTCCTACGAGCAGTACTTC. It codes for CASSLSGGDSYEQYF.

This clone was seen only a few times. CDR3 sequence: CASSEGGGSYEQYF. The CDR3 DNA reads as TGTGCCAGCAGTGAGGGGGGAGGGTCCTACGAGCAGTACTTC. The V gene is TRBV6-1, the J gene TRBJ2-7; 7 positions agree with TRBD2. The germline CDR1 and CDR2 sequences are MNHNS and SASEGT. The ends lost 3 bases at V and 1 base at J; junction bases unmatched: 3. The CDR3 sequence is 14 residues long.